This is a list of T cell receptor beta chains from one sample in a study of blood T cell repertoires in COVID-19. The table came from immunoSEQ multiplex PCR; TCRdb's copy has only in-frame clones and leaves some out. Counted here are 70,000 or so clones, more than 75% occurring once; the ten biggest clones make up 45% to 60%. The sequencing sample was made of peripheral blood. These receptors all stem from a human donor in a cohort sampled during active COVID-19. The CDR3 runs from the conserved cysteine through the conserved F or W. A D gene is named only where the DNA matches it firmly. A row's size may be missing; if present it is once, few, many or a size class.

J gene | clone size | D gene | V gene | CDR3 DNA | CDR3 protein
TRBJ1-1 | - | - | TRBV6-5 | TGTGCCAGCAGTACAGGGTTGAACACTGAAGCTTTCTTT | CASSTGLNTEAFF
TRBJ2-7 | - | TRBD2 | TRBV27 | TGTGCCAGCAGTACGGGACTAGCGGGGAAATTGGGCTCCTACGAGCAGTACTTC | CASSTGLAGKLGSYEQYF
TRBJ2-1 | - | - | TRBV5-1 | TGCGCCAGCAGCTTGGCCGGCGGGGGCGGGAAGGAGCAGTTCTTC | CASSLAGGGGKEQFF
TRBJ2-4 | - | TRBD1 | TRBV19 | TGTGCCAGTAGTATCCCCGGGACAGGGGGCGGAAACATTCAGTACTTC | CASSIPGTGGGNIQYF
TRBJ2-1 | - | TRBD2 | TRBV7-2 | TGTGCCAGCAGCTTAGTGGGTGGGGCTAGCGGGGACAATGAGCAGTTCTTC | CASSLVGGASGDNEQFF
TRBJ2-3 | - | TRBD2 | TRBV5-4 | TGTGCCAGCAGCTTGGCAAGCGGGGGGGCCGGAGATACGCAGTATTTT | CASSLASGGAGDTQYF
TRBJ2-7 | few | TRBD2 | TRBV29-1 | TGCAGCGTTGGGGGGGAGGGCCCTTGGTACGAGCAGTACTTC | CSVGGEGPWYEQYF
TRBJ2-7 | few | - | TRBV15 | TGTGCCACCAGCTCCATAATAAAGGACAGCTACGAGCAGTACTTC | CATSSIIKDSYEQYF
TRBJ1-6 | - | - | TRBV28 | TGTGCCAGCAGTTTTCATAAGACAGGAAATTCACCCCTCCACTTT | CASSFHKTGNSPLHF
TRBJ1-1 | - | - | TRBV2 | TGTGCCAGCTGCTCCGCGGCGGTGTCGAACACTGAAGCTTTCTTT | CASCSAAVSNTEAFF
TRBJ2-1 | - | TRBD2 | TRBV24-1 | TGTGCCACCAGTAAAAACGACTACAGCGGGAGTTACAATGAGCAGTTCTTC | CATSKNDYSGSYNEQFF
TRBJ1-1 | - | - | TRBV18 | TGTGCCAGCTCATCCCACGGACAGAAGGACACTGAAGCTTTCTTT | CASSSHGQKDTEAFF
TRBJ1-5 | - | TRBD1 | TRBV2 | TGTGCCAGCAGCCCCCGGACAGGGTCGCGCAATCAGCCCCAGCATTTT | CASSPRTGSRNQPQHF
TRBJ2-3 | - | TRBD1 | TRBV29-1 | TGCAGCGTTCCTCAAGGGGGCACCACAGATACGCAGTATTTT | CSVPQGGTTDTQYF
TRBJ1-5 | - | - | TRBV27 | TGTGCCAGCAGTTTAAACAGAGACAATCAGCCCCAGCATTTT | CASSLNRDNQPQHF
TRBJ1-4 | - | TRBD1 | TRBV18 | TGTGCCAGCTCACCTTTACAGGGGCTCCATGAAAAACTGTTTTTT | CASSPLQGLHEKLFF
TRBJ1-5 | - | - | TRBV18 | TGTGCCAGCTCACTGGACAATCTCAATCAGCCCCAGCATTTT | CASSLDNLNQPQHF
TRBJ2-2 | once | - | TRBV10-1 | TGCGCCAGCAAAATGGACATTAACACCGGGGAGCTGTTTTTT | CASKMDINTGELFF
TRBJ1-2 | - | TRBD1 | TRBV19 | TGTGCCAGTAGTTCAGTCCGAACAGGGGGCGCGCACTATGGCTACACCTTC | CASSSVRTGGAHYGYTF
TRBJ2-2 | - | TRBD2 | TRBV5-4 | TGTGCCAGCAGCTTGGCCGGGAGGAGCGGAACCGGGGAGCTGTTTTTT | CASSLAGRSGTGELFF
TRBJ2-2 | - | TRBD2 | TRBV7-2 | TGTGCCAGCAGCCGGAATGCTGTTAGCGGGGAACAAACCGGGGAGCTGTTTTTT | CASSRNAVSGEQTGELFF
TRBJ1-2 | - | TRBD1 | TRBV30 | TGTGCCTTTGGACAGGGGGAGAATGGCTACACCTTC | CAFGQGENGYTF
TRBJ1-3 | - | - | TRBV6-5 | TGTGCCAGCAGTCCCCCAGGGATCTCTGGAAACACCATATATTTT | CASSPPGISGNTIYF
TRBJ2-7 | - | TRBD2 | TRBV29-1 | TGCAGCGTTGAAGAGGCACTAGCGGGGGTTCCCTACGAGCAGTACTTC | CSVEEALAGVPYEQYF
TRBJ2-7 | - | - | TRBV9 | TGTGCCAGCAGCGTAGAGGGCGGGGTGAGCTCCTACGAGCAGTACTTC | CASSVEGGVSSYEQYF
TRBJ2-1 | - | - | TRBV7-2 | TGTGCCAGCAGCTTAGGACCAGGGTTAAGCTATGAGCAGTTCTTC | CASSLGPGLSYEQFF
TRBJ2-5 | - | TRBD1 | TRBV10-2 | TGCGCCAGCAGGACTCAGGGGGCATCCGAGACCCAGTACTTC | CASRTQGASETQYF
TRBJ2-6 | - | TRBD2 | TRBV12-5 | TGTGCTAGTGGTTTGCTCGCGGGAGAGTTCTCTGGGGCCAACGTCCTGACTTTC | CASGLLAGEFSGANVLTF
TRBJ1-1 | - | - | TRBV28 | TGTGCCAGCAGTTCCGGGTCTATCTCTGGAGCTTTCTTT | CASSSGSISGAFF
TRBJ2-2 | - | TRBD2 | TRBV5-1 | TGCGCCAGCAGCCCCGGGGGGGGGCAGCTCCTAACCGGGGAGCTGTTTTTT | CASSPGGGQLLTGELFF
TRBJ2-2 | - | TRBD1 | TRBV24-1 | TGTGCCACCAGTGACCCCTGGGTTGCAGGGGGCCTTCAATTGAACACCGGGGAGCTGTTTTTT | CATSDPWVAGGLQLNTGELFF
TRBJ2-5 | once | TRBD2 | TRBV4-1 | TGCGCCAGCAGCCAAGATCCTAGCGGGGCCCAACAAGAGACCCAGTACTTC | CASSQDPSGAQQETQYF
TRBJ2-7 | - | TRBD1 | TRBV6-5 | TGTGCCAGCCTAGACAGGGACGAGCAGTACTTC | CASLDRDEQYF
TRBJ2-7 | - | - | TRBV30 | TGTGCCTGGAGTGTAGCAGGCCGGACCGGACTTAGTCGGTTC | CAWSVAGRTGLSRF
TRBJ2-3 | - | - | TRBV12-3/TRBV12-4 | TGTGCCAGCAGGGGGGGGCCAGATACGCAGTATTTT | CASRGGPDTQYF